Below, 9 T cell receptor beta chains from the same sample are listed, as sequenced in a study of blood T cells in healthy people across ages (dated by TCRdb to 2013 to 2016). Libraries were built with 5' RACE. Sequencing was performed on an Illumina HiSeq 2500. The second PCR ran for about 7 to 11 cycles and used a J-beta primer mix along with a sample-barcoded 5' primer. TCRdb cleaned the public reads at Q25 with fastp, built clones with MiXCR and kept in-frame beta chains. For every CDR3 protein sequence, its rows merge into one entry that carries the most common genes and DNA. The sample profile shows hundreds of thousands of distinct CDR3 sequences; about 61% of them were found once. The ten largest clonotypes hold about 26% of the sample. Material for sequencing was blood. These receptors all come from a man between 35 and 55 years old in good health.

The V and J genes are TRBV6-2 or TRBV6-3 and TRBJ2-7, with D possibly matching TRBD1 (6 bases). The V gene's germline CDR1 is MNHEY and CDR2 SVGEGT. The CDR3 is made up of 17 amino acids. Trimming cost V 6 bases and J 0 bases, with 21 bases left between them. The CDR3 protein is CASRIATPRTASYEQYF. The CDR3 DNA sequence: TGTGCCAGCAGAATCGCAACCCCTCGGACAGCCTCCTACGAGCAGTACTTC.

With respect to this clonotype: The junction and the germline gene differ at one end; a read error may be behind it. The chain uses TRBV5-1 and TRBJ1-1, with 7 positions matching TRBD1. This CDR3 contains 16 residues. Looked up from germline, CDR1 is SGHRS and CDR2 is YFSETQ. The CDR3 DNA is TGCGCCAGCAGCTTGCGGACGACAGGGAGGAACGCTGAAGCTTTCTTT. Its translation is CASSLRTTGRNAEAFF.

CDR3 protein: CASSLLGEEYYGYTF. As DNA, the CDR3 is TGTGCCAGCAGTTTATTAGGGGAGGAGTACTATGGCTACACCTTC. The chain links TRBV27 to TRBJ1-2; weak D call: TRBD1 (5 bases). Germline V gene lookup returns CDR1 MNHEY and CDR2 SMNVEV (reference sequence). V was shortened by 1 base and J by 3 bases, with 12 bases between the two germline ends. This CDR3 comprises 15 residues.

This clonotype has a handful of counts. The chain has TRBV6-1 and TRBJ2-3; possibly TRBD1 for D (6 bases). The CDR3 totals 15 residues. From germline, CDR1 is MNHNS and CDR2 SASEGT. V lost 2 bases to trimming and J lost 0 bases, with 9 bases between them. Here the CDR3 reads CASSERDISTDTQYF. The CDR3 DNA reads TGTGCCAGCAGTGAAAGGGACATTAGCACAGATACGCAGTATTTT.

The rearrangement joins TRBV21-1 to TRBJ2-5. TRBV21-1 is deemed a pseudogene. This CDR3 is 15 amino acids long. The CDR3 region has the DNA TGTCAAAAAGGGTGTTACGGCACACACCAAGAGACCCAGTACTTC. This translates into CQKGCYGTHQETQYF.

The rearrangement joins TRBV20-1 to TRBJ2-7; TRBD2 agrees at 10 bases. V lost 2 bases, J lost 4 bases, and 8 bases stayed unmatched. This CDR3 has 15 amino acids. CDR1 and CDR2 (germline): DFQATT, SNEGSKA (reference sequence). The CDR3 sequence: CSARRPLAGVYEQYF. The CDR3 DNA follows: TGCAGTGCTAGAAGACCCCTAGCGGGAGTTTACGAGCAGTACTTC.

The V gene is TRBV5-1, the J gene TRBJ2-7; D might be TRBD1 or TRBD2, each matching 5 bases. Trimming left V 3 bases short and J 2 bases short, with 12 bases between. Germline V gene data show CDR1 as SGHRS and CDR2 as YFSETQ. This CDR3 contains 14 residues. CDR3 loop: CASSSGRGTYEQYF. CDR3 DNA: TGCGCCAGCAGCTCGGGACGGGGTACCTACGAGCAGTACTTC.

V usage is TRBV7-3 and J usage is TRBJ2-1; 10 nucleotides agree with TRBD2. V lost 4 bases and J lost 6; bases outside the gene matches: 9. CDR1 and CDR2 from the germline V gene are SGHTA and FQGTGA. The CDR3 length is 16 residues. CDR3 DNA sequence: TGTGCCAGCAGCTCATCTCTAGCGGGAGCCTTCAATGAGCAGTTCTTC. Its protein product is CASSSSLAGAFNEQFF.

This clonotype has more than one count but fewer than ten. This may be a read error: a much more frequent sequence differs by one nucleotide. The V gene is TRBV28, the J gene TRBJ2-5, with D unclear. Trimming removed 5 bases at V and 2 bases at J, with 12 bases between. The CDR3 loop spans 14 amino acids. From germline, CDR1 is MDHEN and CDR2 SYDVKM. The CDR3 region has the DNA TGTGCCAGCAGTGTATTGGGCAGTCAAGAGACCCAGTACTTC. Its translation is CASSVLGSQETQYF.